Sequencing of this TCR beta chain was carried out in a study of T-cell reconstitution after alpha-beta-depleted transplantation in children. This clonotype appeared many times. Germline V gene lookup returns CDR1 DFQATT and CDR2 SNEGSKA (reference sequence). The CDR3 runs to 14 residues. Unique molecular identifiers featured in how the TCRbeta library was prepared. TCRdb itself ran the PCR reads through MiXCR, one entry per CDR3 protein. The repertoire holds about 610,000 distinct CDR3 sequences, with 10% to 13% as singletons. The V gene is TRBV20-1, the J gene TRBJ2-5; 7 positions match TRBD2. Specimen: PBMCs from the stem cell graft donor, collected from the stem cell graft. This TCR derives from a human donor who donated a stem cell graft to a child with acute myeloid leukemia. CDR3 loop: CSAPGSGVQETQYF. The CDR3 DNA follows: TGCAGCGCCCCGGGAAGCGGGGTCCAAGAGACCCAGTACTTC.